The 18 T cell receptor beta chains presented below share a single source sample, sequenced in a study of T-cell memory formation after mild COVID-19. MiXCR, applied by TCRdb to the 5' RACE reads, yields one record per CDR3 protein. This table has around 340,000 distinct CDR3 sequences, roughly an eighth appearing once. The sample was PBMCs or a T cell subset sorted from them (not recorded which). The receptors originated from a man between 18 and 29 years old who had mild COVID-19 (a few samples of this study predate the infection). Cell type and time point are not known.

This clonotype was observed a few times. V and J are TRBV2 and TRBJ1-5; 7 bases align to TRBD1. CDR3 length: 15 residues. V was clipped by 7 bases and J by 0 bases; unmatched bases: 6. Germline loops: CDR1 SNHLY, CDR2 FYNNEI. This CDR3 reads CASTPGGTSNQPQHF. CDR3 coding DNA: TGTGCCAGCACCCCAGGGGGAACTAGCAATCAGCCCCAGCATTTT.

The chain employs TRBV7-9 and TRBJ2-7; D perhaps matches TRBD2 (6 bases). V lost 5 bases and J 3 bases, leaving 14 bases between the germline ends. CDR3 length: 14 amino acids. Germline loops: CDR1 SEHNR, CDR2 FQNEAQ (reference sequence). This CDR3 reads CASSPRERRYEQYF. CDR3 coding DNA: TGTGCCAGCAGCCCTCGGGAGCGGCGCTACGAGCAGTACTTC.

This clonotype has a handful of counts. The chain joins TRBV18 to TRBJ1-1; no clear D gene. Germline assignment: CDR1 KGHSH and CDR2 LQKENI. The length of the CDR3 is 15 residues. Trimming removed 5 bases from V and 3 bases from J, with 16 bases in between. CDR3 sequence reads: CASSSSTGRDTEAFF. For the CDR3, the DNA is TGTGCCAGCTCATCAAGCACGGGTCGGGACACTGAAGCTTTCTTT.

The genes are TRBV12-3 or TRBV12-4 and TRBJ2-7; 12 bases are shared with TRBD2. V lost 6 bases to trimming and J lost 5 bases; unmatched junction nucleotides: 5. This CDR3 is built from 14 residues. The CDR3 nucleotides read TGTGCCAGCAGGCTAGCGGGAGGGAGAAACGAGCAGTACTTC. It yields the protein CASRLAGGRNEQYF.

In nucleotides, the CDR3 is TGTGCCAGCAGCCAAGTGTCGGGGAACACTGAAGCTTTCTTT. It is translated as CASSQVSGNTEAFF. This chain uses TRBV3-1 with TRBJ1-1; D gene ambiguous. V shed 1 base and J shed 1 base, with 7 bases lying between them. Per germline, CDR1 LGHDT and CDR2 YNNKEL (reference sequence). There are 14 residues in the CDR3.

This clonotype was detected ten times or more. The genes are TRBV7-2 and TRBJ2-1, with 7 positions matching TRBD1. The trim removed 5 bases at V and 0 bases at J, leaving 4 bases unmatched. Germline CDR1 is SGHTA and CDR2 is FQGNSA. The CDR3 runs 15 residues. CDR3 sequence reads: CASSRDSSSYNEQFF. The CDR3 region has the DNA TGTGCCAGCAGCAGGGACAGCAGCTCCTACAATGAGCAGTTCTTC.

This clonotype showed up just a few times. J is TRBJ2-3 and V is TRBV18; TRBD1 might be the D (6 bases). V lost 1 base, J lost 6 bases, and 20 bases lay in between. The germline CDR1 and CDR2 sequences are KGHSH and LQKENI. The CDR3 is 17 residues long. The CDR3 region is CASSPQTPTGITDTQYF. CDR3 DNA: TGTGCCAGCTCACCACAAACCCCAACAGGGATCACGGATACGCAGTATTTT.

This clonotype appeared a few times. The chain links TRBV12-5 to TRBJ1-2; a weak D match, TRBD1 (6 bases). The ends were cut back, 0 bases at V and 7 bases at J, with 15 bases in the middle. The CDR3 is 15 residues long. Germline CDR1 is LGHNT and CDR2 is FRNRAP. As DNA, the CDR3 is TGTGCTAGTGGTTTGGTATTACAGGGAATAGGTGGCTACACCTTC. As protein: CASGLVLQGIGGYTF.

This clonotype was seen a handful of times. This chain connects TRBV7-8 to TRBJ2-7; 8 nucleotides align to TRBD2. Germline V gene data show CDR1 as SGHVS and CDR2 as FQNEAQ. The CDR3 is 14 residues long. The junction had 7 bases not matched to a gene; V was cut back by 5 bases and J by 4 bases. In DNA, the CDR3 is TGTGCCAGCAGCCCCCAGGCGGGGGGTTACGAGCAGTACGTC. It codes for CASSPQAGGYEQYV.

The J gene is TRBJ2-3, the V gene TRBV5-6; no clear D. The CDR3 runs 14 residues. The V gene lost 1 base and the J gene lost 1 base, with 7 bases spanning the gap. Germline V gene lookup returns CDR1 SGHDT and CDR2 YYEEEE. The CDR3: CASSLISGTDTQYF. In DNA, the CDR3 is TGTGCCAGCAGCTTGATTTCAGGCACAGATACGCAGTATTTT.

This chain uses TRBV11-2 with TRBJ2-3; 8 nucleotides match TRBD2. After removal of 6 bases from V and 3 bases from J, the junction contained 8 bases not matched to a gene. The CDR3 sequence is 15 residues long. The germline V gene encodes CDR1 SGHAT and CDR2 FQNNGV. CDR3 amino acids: CASRGSIAGTDTQYF. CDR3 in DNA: TGTGCCAGCAGGGGAAGCATAGCGGGGACAGATACGCAGTATTTT. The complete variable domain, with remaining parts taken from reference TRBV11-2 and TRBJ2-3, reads EAGVAQSPRYKIIEKRQSVAFWCNPISGHATLYWYQQILGQGPKLLIQFQNNGVVDDSQLPKDRFSAERLKGVDSTLKIQPAKLEDSAVYLCASRGSIAGTDTQYFGPGTRLTVL.

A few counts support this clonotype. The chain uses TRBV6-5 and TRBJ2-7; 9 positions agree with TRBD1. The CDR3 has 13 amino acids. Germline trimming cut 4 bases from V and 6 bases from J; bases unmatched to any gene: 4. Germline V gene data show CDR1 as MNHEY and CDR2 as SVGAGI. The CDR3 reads CASSSVTGGEQYV. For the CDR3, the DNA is TGTGCCAGCAGTTCCGTGACAGGGGGCGAGCAGTACGTC.

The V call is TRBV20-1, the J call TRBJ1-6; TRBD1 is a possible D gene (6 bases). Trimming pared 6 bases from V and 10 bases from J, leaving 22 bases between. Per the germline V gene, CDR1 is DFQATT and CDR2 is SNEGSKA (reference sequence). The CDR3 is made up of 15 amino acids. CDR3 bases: TGCAGTGCCAGGTCTGGGGGCGCAGGCTTATCACCCCTCCACTTT. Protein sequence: CSARSGGAGLSPLHF.

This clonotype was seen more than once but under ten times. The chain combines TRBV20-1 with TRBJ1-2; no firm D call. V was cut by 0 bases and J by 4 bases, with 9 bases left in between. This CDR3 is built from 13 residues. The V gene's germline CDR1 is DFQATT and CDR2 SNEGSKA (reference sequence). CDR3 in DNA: TGCAGTGCTAGAGATCCGGCAGCCTATGGCTACACCTTC. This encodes CSARDPAAYGYTF.

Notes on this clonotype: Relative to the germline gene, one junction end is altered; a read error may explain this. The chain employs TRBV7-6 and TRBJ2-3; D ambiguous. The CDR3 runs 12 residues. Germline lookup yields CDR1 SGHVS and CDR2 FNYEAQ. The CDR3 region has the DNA TGTGCCAGAAGCTTTATCACAGATACGCAGTATTTT. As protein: CARSFITDTQYF.

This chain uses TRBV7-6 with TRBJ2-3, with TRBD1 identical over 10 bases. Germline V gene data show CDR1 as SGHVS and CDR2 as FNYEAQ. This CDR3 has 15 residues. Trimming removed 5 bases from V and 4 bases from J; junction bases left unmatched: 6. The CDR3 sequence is CASSPGTGESDTQYF. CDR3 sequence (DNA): TGTGCCAGCAGCCCCGGGACAGGGGAATCAGATACGCAGTATTTT.

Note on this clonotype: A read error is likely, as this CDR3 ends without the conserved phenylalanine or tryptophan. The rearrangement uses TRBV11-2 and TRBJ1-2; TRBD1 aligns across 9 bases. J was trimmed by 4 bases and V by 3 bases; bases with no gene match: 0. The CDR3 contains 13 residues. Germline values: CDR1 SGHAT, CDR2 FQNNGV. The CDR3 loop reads CASSLDRGYGYTL. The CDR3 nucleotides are TGTGCCAGCAGCTTGGACAGGGGCTATGGCTACACCTTA.

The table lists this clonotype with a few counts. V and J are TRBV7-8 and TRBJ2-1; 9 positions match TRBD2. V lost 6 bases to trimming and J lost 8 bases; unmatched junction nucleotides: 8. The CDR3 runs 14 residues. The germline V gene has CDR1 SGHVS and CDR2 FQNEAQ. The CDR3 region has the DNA TGTGCCAGCAGGCCAGCGGGGGGCAGCTATGAGCAGTTCTTC. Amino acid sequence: CASRPAGGSYEQFF.